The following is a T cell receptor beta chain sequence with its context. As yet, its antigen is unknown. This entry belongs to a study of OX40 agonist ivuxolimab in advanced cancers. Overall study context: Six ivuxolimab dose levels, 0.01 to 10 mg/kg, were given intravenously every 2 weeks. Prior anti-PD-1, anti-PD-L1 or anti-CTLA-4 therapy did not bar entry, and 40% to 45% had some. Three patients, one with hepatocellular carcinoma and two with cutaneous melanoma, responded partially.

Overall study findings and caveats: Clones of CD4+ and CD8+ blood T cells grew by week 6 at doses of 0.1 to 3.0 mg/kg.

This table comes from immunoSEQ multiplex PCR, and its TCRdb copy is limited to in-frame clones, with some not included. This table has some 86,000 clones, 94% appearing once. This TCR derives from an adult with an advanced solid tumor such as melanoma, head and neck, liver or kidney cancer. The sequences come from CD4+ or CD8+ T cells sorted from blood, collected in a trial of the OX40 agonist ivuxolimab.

CDR3 in amino acids: CASSPGHYEQYF. Here the CDR3 DNA reads TGTGCCAGCAGCCCCGGACACTACGAGCAGTACTTC. The rearrangement joins TRBV4-2 to TRBJ2-7, with D perhaps TRBD1 (5 bases). The CDR3 has 12 amino acids. Trimming removed 4 bases from V and 3 bases from J, with 7 bases in between. Germline V lookup: CDR1 LGHNA, CDR2 YNFKEQ.